These 19 T cell receptor beta chains came from one sample sequenced in a study of T-cell memory formation after mild COVID-19. TCRdb re-analysed the 5' RACE reads in MiXCR, keeping a single row per CDR3 protein. The table includes hundreds of thousands of distinct CDR3 sequences, approximately 21% detected once. The material sequenced was PBMCs or a T cell subset sorted from them (not recorded which). The receptors derive from an adult woman who had mild COVID-19 (a few samples of this study predate the infection). Cell type and time point are not known.

The chain joins TRBV5-1 to TRBJ2-5, with D possibly matching TRBD1 (5 bases). Trimming pared 0 bases from V and 0 bases from J, leaving 12 bases between. The V gene's germline CDR1 is SGHRS and CDR2 YFSETQ. The CDR3 runs to 16 residues. The CDR3 nucleotides read TGCGCCAGCAGCTTGGTTCTGACAGAGTACCAAGAGACCCAGTACTTC. It encodes CASSLVLTEYQETQYF.

This clonotype was detected a few times. The chain couples TRBV18 to TRBJ2-3; no clear D. V gave up 5 bases and J gave up 1 base, with 7 bases separating them. This CDR3 contains 13 residues. Germline CDR1 reads KGHSH; CDR2 reads LQKENI. Written as DNA, the CDR3 is TGTGCCAGCTCAATTGGCCGCACAGATACGCAGTATTTT. This codes for CASSIGRTDTQYF.

This clonotype was observed a handful of times. This chain joins TRBV18 and TRBJ2-6; the D is unclear. V gave up 6 bases and J gave up 0 bases, with 9 bases separating them. The CDR3 sequence is 15 residues long. CDR1 and CDR2 from the germline V gene are KGHSH and LQKENI. CDR3 bases: TGTGCCAGCTCTCCTACCCTCTCTGGGGCCAACGTCCTGACTTTC. It codes for CASSPTLSGANVLTF.

The CDR3 coding sequence is TGTGCCAGCAGCCTGCGGACTAGCGGGGGGGCAGATGAGCAGTTCTTC. It yields the protein CASSLRTSGGADEQFF. J is TRBJ2-1 and V is TRBV7-3; 15 bases match TRBD2. V shed 5 bases, J shed 8 bases, and the junction held 7 bases outside the gene matches. This CDR3 contains 16 residues. Germline CDR1 SGHTA, CDR2 FQGTGA.

This clonotype was seen more than once but under ten times. CDR3 residues: CASSHQAGGGYEQYF. The CDR3, as DNA: TGTGCCAGCAGCCACCAAGCGGGGGGGGGCTACGAGCAGTACTTC. The rearrangement joins TRBV3-1 to TRBJ2-7, with 10 bases aligning to TRBD2. Trimming removed 3 bases from V and 3 bases from J; junction bases left unmatched: 5. Germline CDR1 LGHDT, CDR2 YNNKEL (reference sequence). The CDR3 loop spans 15 amino acids.

This clonotype showed up just a few times. V and J are TRBV4-1 and TRBJ2-1; 11 bases line up with TRBD2. V was clipped by 1 base and J by 13 bases; unmatched bases: 12. In germline, CDR1 is MGHRA, CDR2 YSYEKL. This CDR3 contains 16 residues. The CDR3, as DNA: TGCGCCAGCAGCCAAGTTAGCGGGGGGGCCGGACCGGAACAGTTCTTC. This sequence encodes CASSQVSGGAGPEQFF.

This clonotype has a count of ten or more. The rearrangement uses TRBV29-1 and TRBJ2-5, with no clear D. Germline lookup yields CDR1 SQVTM and CDR2 ANQGSEA. Trimming left V 5 bases short and J 0 bases short, with 7 bases between. The CDR3 runs 12 residues. CDR3 DNA sequence: TGCAGCGTTATTAGGGACCAAGAGACCCAGTACTTC. Its translation is CSVIRDQETQYF.

This clonotype has ten or more counts. The rearrangement links TRBV3-1 to TRBJ1-1, with a tentative D call TRBD1 (5 bases). The CDR3 has 14 residues. Germline V lookup: CDR1 LGHDT, CDR2 YNNKEL (reference sequence). The V end was cut by 4 bases, the J end by 4 bases, with 13 bases between. This CDR3 is CASSPSGPPTEAFF. The CDR3 nucleotides are TGTGCCAGCAGCCCGTCAGGGCCTCCCACTGAAGCTTTCTTT.

CDR3 sequence: CASIPQGNYGYTF. DNA of the CDR3: TGTGCCAGCATCCCACAGGGTAACTATGGCTACACCTTC. J is TRBJ1-2 and V is TRBV12-3 or TRBV12-4; possibly TRBD1 for D (6 bases). V was pared by 7 bases and J by 1 base, with 10 bases between. The CDR3 is made up of 13 amino acids.

In its sample, this clonotype was seen a few times. The chain combines TRBV15 with TRBJ1-1; D is ambiguous. In germline, CDR1 is LNHNV, CDR2 YYDKDF (reference sequence). Trimming removed 0 bases at V and 2 bases at J, with 7 bases between. The CDR3 loop spans 14 amino acids. The DNA of the CDR3 is TGTGCCACCAGCAGAGATCGGGCCAACACTGAAGCTTTCTTT. It yields the protein CATSRDRANTEAFF. Supplemented by reference TRBV15 and TRBJ1-1, the full variable domain reads DAMVIQNPRYQVTQFGKPVTLSCSQTLNHNVMYWYQQKSSQAPKLLFHYYDKDFNNEADTPDNFQSRRPNTSFCFLDIRSPGLGDTAMYLCATSRDRANTEAFFGQGTRLTVV.

V gene TRBV20-1 combines with J gene TRBJ1-5; D not resolved. Germline assignment: CDR1 DFQATT and CDR2 SNEGSKA (reference sequence). V lost 6 bases and J lost 0, with 12 bases in between. The CDR3 covers 14 residues. CDR3 residues: CSAWKGGSNQPQHF. Written as DNA, the CDR3 is TGCAGTGCCTGGAAAGGCGGTAGCAATCAGCCCCAGCATTTT.

This clonotype has more than one count but fewer than ten. The V call is TRBV7-3, the J call TRBJ2-2; unclear D gene. This CDR3 region has 16 residues. V was clipped by 1 base and J by 2 bases, with 11 bases between them. Germline CDR1 SGHTA, CDR2 FQGTGA. The CDR3 spells CASSLNQVINTGELFF. CDR3 nucleotide sequence: TGTGCCAGCAGCTTAAATCAGGTTATAAACACCGGGGAGCTGTTTTTT. Full variable domain (remainder filled in from reference TRBV7-3 and TRBJ2-2): GAGVSQTPSNKVTEKGKYVELRCDPISGHTALYWYRQSLGQGPEFLIYFQGTGAADDSGLPNDRFFAVRPEGSVSTLKIQRTERGDSAVYLCASSLNQVINTGELFFGEGSRLTVL.

The CDR3 sequence: CASRYGQGLNTEAFF. Here the CDR3 DNA reads TGCGCCAGCAGATACGGACAGGGTTTAAACACTGAAGCTTTCTTT. The V gene is TRBV5-1, the J gene TRBJ1-1, with 8 bases fitting TRBD1. CDR1 SGHRS and CDR2 YFSETQ come from the germline V gene. CDR3 length: 15 amino acids. J lost 2 bases, V lost 5 bases, and 8 bases had no gene match.

This clonotype was detected many times. The chain couples TRBV11-2 to TRBJ2-2, with D perhaps matching TRBD1 (5 bases). The CDR3 contains 15 residues. V was clipped by 0 bases and J by 4 bases, with 9 bases between them. Germline loops: CDR1 SGHAT, CDR2 FQNNGV. This chain's CDR3 is CASSLDRASTGELFF. The CDR3 region has the DNA TGTGCCAGCAGCTTAGACAGGGCGTCCACCGGGGAGCTGTTTTTT.

The chain couples TRBV14 to TRBJ1-2; TRBD1 is a possible D gene (6 bases). Looked up from germline, CDR1 is SGHDN and CDR2 is FVKESK. The CDR3 runs 16 residues. Trimming removed 2 bases at V and 4 bases at J, with 17 bases between. The CDR3 bases are TGTGCCAGCAGCCAATTAGTCTCAGGGGTAGGCTATGGCTACACCTTC. Translation gives CASSQLVSGVGYGYTF.

V is TRBV29-1 and J is TRBJ1-4; D is unresolved. Germline loops: CDR1 SQVTM, CDR2 ANQGSEA. V was clipped by 7 bases and J by 3 bases, with 9 bases between them. The CDR3 length is 12 residues. CDR3 DNA: TGCAGCGCAGGACGAGCTAATGAAAAACTGTTTTTT. This translates into CSAGRANEKLFF.

V usage is TRBV7-9 and J usage is TRBJ2-3; 13 positions agree with TRBD2. The CDR3 length is 17 residues. The ends lost 5 bases at V and 5 bases at J; junction bases unmatched: 10. Germline V gene sequence: CDR1 SEHNR, CDR2 FQNEAQ (reference sequence). The DNA of the CDR3 is TGTGCCAGCAGCAGAAGTCCGGGACTAGCGGGACAAGATACGCAGTATTTT. It encodes CASSRSPGLAGQDTQYF.

The chain uses TRBV7-6 and TRBJ2-7; 11 bases fit TRBD2. V lost 5 bases and J lost 1; bases outside the gene matches: 7. CDR3 length equals 16 residues. Germline V gene sequence: CDR1 SGHVS, CDR2 FNYEAQ. CDR3 residues: CASSATLAGGSYEQYF. CDR3 sequence (DNA): TGTGCCAGCAGCGCTACCCTAGCGGGAGGATCCTACGAGCAGTACTTC.

V and J are TRBV5-5 and TRBJ2-7; 9 nucleotides agree with TRBD1. The ends lost 4 bases at V and 6 bases at J; junction bases unmatched: 5. The germline V gene has CDR1 SGHKS and CDR2 YYEKEE (reference sequence). This CDR3 has 13 amino acids. In DNA, the CDR3 is TGTGCCAGCAGCGCCGGGACAGGGCTCGAGCAGTACTTC. Protein sequence: CASSAGTGLEQYF.